In its sample, the clone carrying this T cell receptor (beta chain) was seen a few times. What it binds is not known. These data belong to a study of beta chain features in type 1 diabetes. The study's findings and limits: Researchers report that Type 1 diabetes patients had moderately but significantly shorter TCRB CDR3s across all four CD4+ subsets.

This CDR3 region has 15 residues. Germline V gene lookup returns CDR1 SGDLS and CDR2 YYNGEE. Trimming took 4 bases from V and 0 from J; bases not matched to a gene: 6. Since all of the isolated RNA was reverse transcribed, expressed TCRB transcripts were what got sequenced. Libraries were prepared by immunoSEQ multiplex PCR; TCRdb keeps only in-frame clonotypes and omits some of them. This table has about 660,000 clones, around 15% appearing once. Via CD45RO/CCR7/CD25/CD127/CD95/CD27, cells of the CD4+ naive, central memory, regulatory and stem cell-like memory subsets were sorted. V and J are TRBV9 and TRBJ1-2, with 7 positions matching TRBD1. This TCR was recovered from a man younger than 35 with type 1 diabetes. The sequenced sample was naive CD4+ T cells from blood. The CDR3: CASSPTGQTNYGYTF. CDR3 nucleotides: TGTGCCAGCAGCCCGACGGGACAGACTAACTATGGCTACACCTTC.